This T cell receptor (beta chain) was obtained from a study of T cell repertoires in cytomegalovirus infection. Study-level information: Indicated by public TCR beta signatures were CMV infection and matching HLA type.

Study-level results: Ex vivo, HLA-C-restricted CMV-specific TCR beta clonotypes prevailed over the rest of the response. Frequencies of public TCR beta families were cumulated, and this identified carriers of CMV plus the relevant HLA.

The CDR3 consists of 16 residues. Germline V gene sequence: CDR1 LNHDA, CDR2 SQIVND (reference sequence). V lost 4 bases, J lost 2 bases, and 16 bases lay in between. This clonotype was recorded a few times. Its target is not known. TCRdb reprocessed the reads with MiXCR, giving one entry per CDR3 protein. The table records a few hundred thousand distinct CDR3 sequences, about 39% of them present only once. The source material was cultured PBMCs, sampled from culture after CMV antigen stimulation. The clonotype originates from a human donor in good health (CMV status not recorded). Some clones in this sample may be carry-over from other donors' samples. This sequence joins TRBV19 and TRBJ2-3; D is undetermined. Written as DNA, the CDR3 is TGTGCCAGTAGTAGCCCACGAGGCGGAGCCACAGATACGCAGTATTTT. It specifies CASSSPRGGATDTQYF.